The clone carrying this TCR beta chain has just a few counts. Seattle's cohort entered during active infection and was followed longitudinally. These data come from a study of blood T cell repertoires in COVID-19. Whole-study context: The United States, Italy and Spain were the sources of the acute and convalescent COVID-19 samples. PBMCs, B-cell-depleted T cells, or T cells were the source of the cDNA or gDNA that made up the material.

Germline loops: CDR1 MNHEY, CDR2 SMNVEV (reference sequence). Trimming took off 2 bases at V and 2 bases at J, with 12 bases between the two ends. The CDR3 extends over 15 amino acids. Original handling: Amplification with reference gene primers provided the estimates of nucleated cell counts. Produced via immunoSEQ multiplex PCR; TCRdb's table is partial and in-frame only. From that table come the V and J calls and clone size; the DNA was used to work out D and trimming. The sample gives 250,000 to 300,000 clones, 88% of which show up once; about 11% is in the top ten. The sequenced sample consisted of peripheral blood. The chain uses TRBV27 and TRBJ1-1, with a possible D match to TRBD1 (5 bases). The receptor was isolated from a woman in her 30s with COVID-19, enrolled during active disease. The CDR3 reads CASSLAGNINTEAFF. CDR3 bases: TGTGCCAGCAGTTTAGCAGGGAACATCAACACTGAAGCTTTCTTT.